One T cell receptor beta chain is described in this entry. What it recognizes is unknown. The CDR3 covers 15 residues. The V segment lost 5 bases and the J segment 3 bases; nucleotides outside the gene matches: 7. The germline V gene encodes CDR1 SGHTA and CDR2 FQGNSA. The entry originates in a study of shared clonotypes between healthy human individuals. Study-level background: CD4 naive cells filled three plates per donor, CD4 memory three, CD8 naive two and CD8 memory one.

Study-wide results and caveats: Blood alone was sampled, and tissue repertoires likely differ.

TCRdb's copy holds only in-frame clones and misses some; the assay was immunoSEQ multiplex PCR. In the table there are hundreds of thousands of clones, approximately 79% of which are singletons. The chain has TRBV7-2 and TRBJ1-5; 7 bases match TRBD1. The sequence was obtained from a woman in her twenties or thirties in good health. Source material: memory CD4+ T cells sorted from blood. Described subset: CD45RA-negative fraction. This chain's CDR3 is CASSPAGQTNQPQHF. DNA for the CDR3: TGTGCCAGCAGCCCCGCGGGACAGACCAATCAGCCCCAGCATTTT.